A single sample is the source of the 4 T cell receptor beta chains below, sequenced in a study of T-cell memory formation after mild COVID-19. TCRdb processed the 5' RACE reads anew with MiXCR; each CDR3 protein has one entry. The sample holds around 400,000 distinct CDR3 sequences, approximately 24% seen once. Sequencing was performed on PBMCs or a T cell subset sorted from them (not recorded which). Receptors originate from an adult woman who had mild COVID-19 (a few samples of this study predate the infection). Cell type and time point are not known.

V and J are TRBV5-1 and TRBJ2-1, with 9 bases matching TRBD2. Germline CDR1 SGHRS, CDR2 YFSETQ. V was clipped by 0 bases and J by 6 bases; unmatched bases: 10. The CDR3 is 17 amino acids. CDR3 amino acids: CASSLDGGRAPGNEQFF. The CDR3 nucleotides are TGCGCCAGCAGCTTGGATGGCGGGAGGGCCCCCGGCAATGAGCAGTTCTTC.

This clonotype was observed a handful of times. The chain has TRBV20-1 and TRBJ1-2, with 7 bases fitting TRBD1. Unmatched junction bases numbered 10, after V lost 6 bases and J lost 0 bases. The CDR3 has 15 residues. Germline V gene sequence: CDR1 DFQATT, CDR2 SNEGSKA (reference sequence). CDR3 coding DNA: TGCAGTGCCACCCCCCGGACAGGATCTAACTATGGCTACACCTTC. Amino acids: CSATPRTGSNYGYTF.

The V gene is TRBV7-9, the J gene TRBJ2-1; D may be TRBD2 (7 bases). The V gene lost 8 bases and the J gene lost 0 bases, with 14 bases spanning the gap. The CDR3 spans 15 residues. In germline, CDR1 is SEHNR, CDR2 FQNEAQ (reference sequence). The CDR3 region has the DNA TGTGCCAGCCACGGGGGGCAGAGCTCCTACAATGAGCAGTTCTTC. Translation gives CASHGGQSSYNEQFF.

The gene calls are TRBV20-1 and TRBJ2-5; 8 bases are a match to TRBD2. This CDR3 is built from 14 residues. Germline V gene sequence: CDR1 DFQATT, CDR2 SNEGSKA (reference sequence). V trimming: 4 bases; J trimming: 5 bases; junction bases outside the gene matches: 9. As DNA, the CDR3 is TGCAGTGCTACGAGGGTAGCGGGGTGGGAGACCCAGTACTTC. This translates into CSATRVAGWETQYF.